The 25 T cell receptor beta chains below were found in one sample sequenced in a study of response to subunit inactivated influenza vaccine. TCRdb called the RT-PCR reads again in MiXCR, with one record for every CDR3 protein. In the table there are a few hundred thousand distinct CDR3 sequences, approximately 10% of which are singletons. The material was PBMCs from blood, obtained 40 to 50 days after vaccination. The receptors were sampled from a man aged 50 or older who received an inactivated influenza vaccine.

The rearrangement links TRBV20-1 to TRBJ2-7; weak D call: TRBD2 (6 bases). Germline assignment: CDR1 DFQATT and CDR2 SNEGSKA (reference sequence). The CDR3 covers 16 residues. V lost 6 bases, J lost 2 bases, and 23 bases lay in between. Here the CDR3 reads CSAPGPILRTTYEQYF. The DNA of the CDR3 is TGCAGTGCCCCGGGGCCGATATTGCGGACTACCTACGAGCAGTACTTC.

The chain uses TRBV25-1 and TRBJ2-2, with TRBD1 matching 9 bases. CDR1 and CDR2 (germline): MGHDK, SYGVNS. The V gene end was trimmed by 4 bases and the J gene end by 7 bases; junction bases not matched to a gene: 13. CDR3 length: 17 amino acids. For the CDR3, the DNA is TGTGCCAGCAGTGGAGTAAAGGGACAGGGTAACCGCGGGGAGCTGTTTTTT. It translates to CASSGVKGQGNRGELFF.

In this sample, this clonotype turned up many times. V and J are TRBV24-1 and TRBJ2-3, with 11 bases matching TRBD1. Germline V gene data show CDR1 as KGHDR and CDR2 as SFDVKD. Trimming cost V 4 bases and J 8 bases; bases outside gene matches: 10. CDR3 length: 16 residues. CDR3 residues: CATSEEGTGGRVTQYF. CDR3 DNA: TGTGCCACCAGTGAGGAAGGGACAGGGGGAAGGGTTACGCAGTATTTT.

This clonotype has a handful of counts. V usage is TRBV20-1 and J usage is TRBJ2-3; the D gene is possibly TRBD1 (6 bases). Germline CDR1 is DFQATT and CDR2 is SNEGSKA (reference sequence). The CDR3 loop spans 17 amino acids. The V end was cut by 5 bases, the J end by 0 bases, with 21 bases between. CDR3 nucleotide sequence: TGCAGTGCTCCCGGGACACGTGGCCACCTAAGCACAGATACGCAGTATTTT. Translating gives CSAPGTRGHLSTDTQYF.

In this sample, this clonotype turned up a few times. The chain couples TRBV20-1 to TRBJ2-5; D call uncertain. This CDR3 comprises 11 residues. The V and J ends lost 6 bases and 5 bases respectively, with 10 bases between them. CDR1 and CDR2 (germline): DFQATT, SNEGSKA (reference sequence). CDR3 amino acids: CSALGTETQYF. The CDR3 coding sequence is TGCAGTGCACTCGGCACGGAGACCCAGTACTTC.

This sequence joins TRBV7-9 and TRBJ2-4; no firm D call. CDR1 and CDR2 (germline): SEHNR, FQNEAQ (reference sequence). There are 13 residues in the CDR3. V dropped 4 bases and J dropped 2 bases, with 6 bases sitting between them. Here the CDR3 reads CASSSPPKNIQYF. CDR3 DNA sequence: TGTGCCAGCAGCTCCCCCCCCAAAAACATTCAGTACTTC.

This clonotype has at least ten counts. J is TRBJ2-3 and V is TRBV5-1, with no clear D. V lost 0 bases to trimming and J lost 4 bases, with 6 bases between them. The CDR3 is 13 residues long. Germline V gene lookup returns CDR1 SGHRS and CDR2 YFSETQ. Here the CDR3 reads CASSLELADTQYF. The CDR3 bases are TGCGCCAGCAGCTTGGAGCTCGCAGATACGCAGTATTTT.

This chain joins TRBV12-3 or TRBV12-4 and TRBJ2-7, with 7 bases that match TRBD2. The trim removed 3 bases at V and 4 bases at J, leaving 3 bases unmatched. The length of the CDR3 is 13 residues. This CDR3 reads CASSFRREYEQYF. The DNA of the CDR3 is TGTGCCAGCAGTTTTCGGCGGGAGTACGAGCAGTACTTC.

This chain joins TRBV6-6 and TRBJ1-1; D remains unclear. The CDR3 is made up of 13 amino acids. Deletions cut 8 bases from V and 1 base from J, with 11 bases between. Germline loops: CDR1 MNHNY, CDR2 SVGAGI (reference sequence). CDR3 coding DNA: TGTGCCAGCCTTCTTCCCGGGAACACTGAAGCTTTCTTT. It translates to CASLLPGNTEAFF.

CDR3 nucleotide sequence: TGTGCCAGCAGTTTAGGGGGCCAAAACATTCAGTACTTC. Translation gives CASSLGGQNIQYF. This rearrangement joins TRBV27 to TRBJ2-4, with D perhaps matching TRBD1 (6 bases). Trimming cost V 2 bases and J 5 bases, with 7 bases left between them. In germline, CDR1 is MNHEY, CDR2 SMNVEV (reference sequence). The CDR3 totals 13 residues.

This clonotype has only a few counts. This chain's CDR3 is CASSELGGSIQYF. The CDR3 bases are TGTGCCAGCAGTGAACTGGGAGGGAGCATTCAGTACTTC. This chain joins TRBV2 and TRBJ2-4, with TRBD2 identical over 7 bases. The CDR3 consists of 13 residues. With 2 bases clipped from V and 9 bases from J, the junction kept 4 bases outside the gene matches. Per germline, CDR1 SNHLY and CDR2 FYNNEI.

This clonotype appeared many times. The chain uses TRBV28 and TRBJ2-2, with 7 bases that match TRBD1. Germline V gives CDR1 MDHEN, CDR2 SYDVKM. V lost 2 bases and J lost 7; bases outside the gene matches: 7. CDR3 length: 15 residues. The CDR3 DNA is TGTGCCAGCAGTTTACTTGCCACAGGGGACGGGGAGCTGTTTTTT. Translated: CASSLLATGDGELFF. The entire variable domain, with the rest obtained from reference TRBV28 and TRBJ2-2, is as follows: DVKVTQSSRYLVKRTGEKVFLECVQDMDHENMFWYRQDPGLGLRLIYFSYDVKMKEKGDIPEGYSVSREKKERFSLILESASTNQTSMYLCASSLLATGDGELFFGEGSRLTVL.

This clonotype was recorded many times. The V call is TRBV29-1, the J call TRBJ2-5; the match to TRBD1 covers 10 bases. The CDR3 loop spans 16 amino acids. The V and J ends lost 7 bases and 0 bases, in that order; junction bases with no gene match: 11. The germline CDR1 and CDR2 sequences are SQVTM and ANQGSEA. Written as DNA, the CDR3 is TGCAGCGCCTGGGACAGGGGCGCTACCCACCAAGAGACCCAGTACTTC. Its protein product is CSAWDRGATHQETQYF.

This clonotype was counted once. This chain joins TRBV30 and TRBJ2-1, with D possibly called TRBD1 or TRBD2 (5 bases each). The CDR3 loop spans 13 amino acids. Trimming pared 0 bases from V and 7 bases from J, leaving 10 bases between. Per germline, CDR1 GTSNPN and CDR2 SVGIG (reference sequence). CDR3 residues: CAWSVQGTNEQFF. The DNA for the CDR3 is TGTGCCTGGAGTGTACAAGGGACGAATGAGCAGTTCTTC.

There are many counts of this clonotype. The V and J genes are TRBV20-1 and TRBJ2-1; D unresolved. This CDR3 spans 12 amino acids. The V end lost 0 bases, the J end lost 8 bases, and 8 bases lay between the germline ends. Germline V gene lookup returns CDR1 DFQATT and CDR2 SNEGSKA (reference sequence). CDR3: CSARDNADEQFF. The CDR3 DNA sequence: TGCAGTGCTAGAGATAACGCCGATGAGCAGTTCTTC.

This clonotype was seen a handful of times. The gene calls are TRBV7-2 and TRBJ2-1; TRBD2 matches at 11 bases. The CDR3 runs 15 residues. V shed 1 base, J shed 5 bases, and the junction held 1 base outside the gene matches. The germline V gene has CDR1 SGHTA and CDR2 FQGNSA. CDR3 nucleotide sequence: TGTGCCAGCAGCTTAGTTAGCGGGAGGGACAATGAGCAGTTCTTC. This sequence encodes CASSLVSGRDNEQFF.

The table lists this clonotype with many counts. The CDR3 coding sequence is TGCGCCAGCAGCTTGGACCGGCAGGCTGGAGAGACCCAGTACTTC. It translates to CASSLDRQAGETQYF. This chain connects TRBV5-1 to TRBJ2-5; no reliable D call. The germline gives CDR1 SGHRS, CDR2 YFSETQ. Trimming pared 0 bases from V and 4 bases from J, leaving 13 bases between. The CDR3 consists of 15 residues.

At least ten counts were recorded for this clonotype. The chain carries TRBV12-3 or TRBV12-4 and TRBJ1-6; 9 bases are a match to TRBD1. V dropped 5 bases and J dropped 9; count of bases not matched to a gene: 5. The CDR3 loop spans 14 amino acids. Here the CDR3 reads CASSPGQGGSPLHF. Here the CDR3 DNA reads TGTGCCAGCAGTCCGGGACAGGGAGGTTCACCCCTCCACTTT.

This clonotype was observed a handful of times. J is TRBJ2-1 and V is TRBV11-2, with 8 positions matching TRBD2. There are 17 residues in the CDR3. The V gene end was trimmed by 0 bases and the J gene end by 2 bases; junction bases not matched to a gene: 6. Germline V gene lookup returns CDR1 SGHAT and CDR2 FQNNGV. The CDR3 reads CASSLEFGSGTYNEQFF. DNA of the CDR3: TGTGCCAGCAGCTTAGAGTTTGGTAGCGGGACCTACAATGAGCAGTTCTTC.

The chain couples TRBV28 to TRBJ1-1, with D unclear. Trimming removed 6 bases at V and 1 base at J, with 9 bases between. CDR3 size: 13 residues. Germline-derived CDR1 and CDR2 are MDHEN and SYDVKM. CDR3 loop: CASRWAPNTEAFF. CDR3 DNA: TGTGCCAGCAGATGGGCCCCGAACACTGAAGCTTTCTTT. Full variable domain (outside the CDR3, taken from reference TRBV28 and TRBJ1-1): DVKVTQSSRYLVKRTGEKVFLECVQDMDHENMFWYRQDPGLGLRLIYFSYDVKMKEKGDIPEGYSVSREKKERFSLILESASTNQTSMYLCASRWAPNTEAFFGQGTRLTVV.

This clonotype appeared many times. The V call is TRBV2, the J call TRBJ2-5; D uncertain. The germline gives CDR1 SNHLY, CDR2 FYNNEI. Trimming left V 8 bases short and J 2 bases short, with 9 bases between. The CDR3 runs 12 residues. The CDR3 nucleotides read TGTGCCAGCTCTCGGACGCAAGAGACCCAGTACTTC. This sequence encodes CASSRTQETQYF.

This chain uses TRBV6-5 with TRBJ2-3; D is uncertain. Between the trimmed V and J ends, which lost 3 bases and 4 bases, there was a span of 17 bases. The CDR3 is 16 residues long. Germline assignment: CDR1 MNHEY and CDR2 SVGAGI. The chain's CDR3 is CASSYLLGWSADTQYF. As DNA, the CDR3 is TGTGCCAGCAGTTATTTGTTGGGCTGGAGCGCAGATACGCAGTATTTT.

This clonotype was detected once. The junction and the germline gene differ at one end; a read error may be behind it. This sequence joins TRBV7-2 and TRBJ2-7; D remains unclear. The germline CDR1 and CDR2 sequences are SGHTA and FQGNSA. The length of the CDR3 is 14 residues. CDR3 DNA sequence: TGTTCCAGCAGCTTCCCGGGCAACACCTACGAGCAGTACTTC. It is translated as CSSSFPGNTYEQYF.

The chain employs TRBV12-3 or TRBV12-4 and TRBJ2-5; 7 positions agree with TRBD2. Trimming removed 0 bases from V and 5 bases from J; junction bases left unmatched: 6. The CDR3 length is 15 residues. CDR3 in DNA: TGTGCCAGCAGTTTAGCGGGAGGGCCGCCGGAGACCCAGTACTTC. Translated, it gives CASSLAGGPPETQYF.

This clonotype has more than one count but fewer than ten. The chain combines TRBV9 with TRBJ1-1; TRBD1 agrees at 12 bases. V lost 4 bases, J lost 7 bases, and 5 bases stayed unmatched. The germline gives CDR1 SGDLS, CDR2 YYNGEE. This CDR3 spans 14 amino acids. This chain's CDR3 is CASSSGQGAGEAFF. The DNA for the CDR3 is TGTGCCAGCAGCTCGGGACAGGGGGCAGGTGAAGCTTTCTTT. Looking up the rest from reference TRBV9 and TRBJ1-1 gives the full variable domain: DSGVTQTPKHLITATGQRVTLRCSPRSGDLSVYWYQQSLDQGLQFLIQYYNGEERAKGNILERFSAQQFPDLHSELNLSSLELGDSALYFCASSSGQGAGEAFFGQGTRLTVV.